This TCR beta chain appears in the sequencing data of a study of Ad26.COV2.S vaccination and SARS-CoV-2 variants. Overall study: This donor came from the COV1001 trial of Ad26.COV2.S. Participants got Ad26.COV2.S intramuscularly, once or twice 56 days apart.

Specified treatment: 19 received Ad26.COV2.S at low or high dose, single or two shots; several received placebo; per-sample allocation not given. The samples were gathered on day 63 after the first injection of vaccine or placebo. The individual, an adult aged 18-55 years, was a donor in Boston. Generated by immunoSEQ multiplex PCR, the TCRdb table keeps only in-frame clones and is missing some. The sample records about 440,000 clones, about 90% being singletons. Germline CDR1 is MDHEN and CDR2 is SYDVKM. The CDR3 has 12 residues. Trimming removed 5 bases at V and 8 bases at J, with 9 bases between. On this clone: Its antigen is not identified.

Study-level points and caveats: Reported post-vaccination CD8+ and CD4+ T cell responses to spike showed substantial breadth.

The chain is built from TRBV28 and TRBJ1-4; D gene ambiguous. The source is a person between 18 and 65 years old who received the Ad26.COV2.S COVID-19 vaccine or a placebo. The sample here was peripheral blood, taken in a trial of Ad26.COV2.S vaccine versus placebo. This chain's CDR3 is CASSGGWEKLFF. The CDR3 bases are TGTGCCAGCAGTGGAGGGTGGGAAAAACTGTTTTTT.